This note documents a single T cell receptor beta chain sequence. This receptor's antigen is unknown. Per-base quality was not reported, and no clone a single base away is much larger than it. The data were taken from a study of patients and donors after allogeneic stem cell transplantation (TCRdb year 2020). From cysteine to phenylalanine, the CDR3 is 16 amino acids long. Only the CDR3 DNA is retained, 48 bases long and in frame from the first base. V ends up 3 bases short and J 5 bases short, with an unmatched junction base count of 10. The protocol used for the library was RT-PCR. The data were produced on a NextSeq 550. TCRdb applied fastp at Q25 and MiXCR to the public reads, then kept only in-frame beta chains. Here each entry gathers all rows of one CDR3 protein and keeps the most common genes and DNA. The sample table contains 150,000 to 200,000 distinct CDR3 sequences; only one count was recorded for 24% of them. Roughly 27% of the sample lies in the top ten.

This receptor was obtained from a human donor who was either an allogeneic HSCT recipient or a stem cell or donor lymphocyte infusion donor (not recorded which). It is not recorded whose cells these are; they may come from a transplant donor. The chain is assembled from TRBV12-3 or TRBV12-4 and TRBJ2-3; 8 middle bases align to TRBD2. Input material: blood, either unsorted or a sorted T cell fraction (not recorded which). For the CDR3, the sequence is CASSFLPGGAIDTQYF. Read as DNA, the sequence is TGTGCCAGCAGTTTTCTTCCCGGGGGGGCCATAGATACGCAGTATTTT.